These 29 T cell receptor beta chains were sequenced from one sample in a study of identical twins. One entry per CDR3 protein, called by TCRdb with MiXCR from the 5' RACE reads. The sample records more than 1.5 million distinct CDR3 sequences, around 33% being singletons. Sequenced sample: cord blood. These receptor sequences come from a newborn girl in good health.

This rearrangement joins TRBV20-1 to TRBJ2-7, with D possibly being TRBD1 or TRBD2 (5 bases each). Germline V CDR1 and CDR2: DFQATT, SNEGSKA (reference sequence). Trimming stripped 3 bases from V and 2 bases from J, with 14 bases between. This CDR3 has 14 amino acids. The CDR3 protein is CSARPGTTTYEQYF. The CDR3 coding sequence is TGCAGTGCTAGGCCCGGGACCACCACCTACGAGCAGTACTTC.

As DNA, the CDR3 is TGTGCCAGCAGCCCGGACAGAGCCACTGAGACCCAGTACTTC. The encoded protein is CASSPDRATETQYF. V and J are TRBV7-2 and TRBJ2-5, with a tentative D call TRBD1 (6 bases). Trimming pared 5 bases from V and 5 bases from J, leaving 15 bases between. CDR1 is SGHTA and CDR2 is FQGNSA in the germline V gene. This CDR3 comprises 14 residues.

The chain is built from TRBV20-1 and TRBJ2-1; the match to TRBD2 covers 11 bases. The CDR3 runs 16 residues. Germline CDR1 DFQATT, CDR2 SNEGSKA (reference sequence). The CDR3 reads CTVGPIAGGPLREQFF. The CDR3, as DNA: TGCACCGTCGGCCCAATAGCGGGAGGGCCCCTTCGGGAGCAGTTCTTC.

In its sample, this clonotype was seen a few times. This chain uses TRBV7-9 with TRBJ2-1; 8 nucleotides line up with TRBD1. Germline loops: CDR1 SEHNR, CDR2 FQNEAQ (reference sequence). The ends lost 4 bases at V and 6 bases at J; junction bases unmatched: 17. The CDR3 consists of 18 residues. CDR3: CASSSIVRDRGVGNEQFF. CDR3 DNA sequence: TGTGCCAGCAGCTCAATCGTCCGAGACAGGGGTGTGGGCAATGAGCAGTTCTTC.

This clonotype appeared many times. In DNA, the CDR3 is TGTGCCAGCATTGGGGTCAGTTATGGCTACACCTTC. Translated: CASIGVSYGYTF. J is TRBJ1-2 and V is TRBV28; D gene unclear. Germline lookup yields CDR1 MDHEN and CDR2 SYDVKM. V lost 7 bases and J 5 bases, leaving 11 bases between the germline ends. The CDR3 is made up of 12 amino acids.

V gene TRBV2 combines with J gene TRBJ1-1, with TRBD1 identical over 7 bases. V gave up 8 bases and J gave up 0 bases; unmatched junction bases: 3. Germline assignment: CDR1 SNHLY and CDR2 FYNNEI. The CDR3 has 13 residues. In DNA, the CDR3 is TGTGCCAGCGACAGGGAGGTGAACACTGAAGCTTTCTTT. Its protein is CASDREVNTEAFF.

The chain is built from TRBV2 and TRBJ2-7; 8 bases agree with TRBD1. Germline CDR1 reads SNHLY; CDR2 reads FYNNEI. The CDR3 length is 15 residues. V shed 1 base and J 3 bases; nucleotides not matched to a gene: 5. CDR3 bases: TGTGCCAGCAGTGAAGGGCCAGGGGGCAACTACGAGCAGTACTTC. Translation: CASSEGPGGNYEQYF.

As for this clonotype: A much bigger clone sits one base away, suggesting this may be a read error. The chain joins TRBV5-1 to TRBJ1-2, with a possible D match to TRBD1 (6 bases). V was pared by 4 bases and J by 4 bases, with 23 bases between. Germline loops: CDR1 SGHRS, CDR2 YFSETQ. The CDR3 is 17 amino acids. This CDR3 reads CASSPGTPKGLCYGYTF. The CDR3 region has the DNA TGCGCCAGCAGCCCCGGGACACCTAAAGGACTCTGCTATGGCTACACCTTC.

The chain employs TRBV9 and TRBJ2-3; 14 bases fit TRBD2. CDR1 and CDR2 from the germline V gene are SGDLS and YYNGEE. The CDR3 sequence is 20 residues long. V shed 0 bases and J 2 bases; nucleotides not matched to a gene: 11. CDR3 region: CASSVGSMGTSGRPTDTQYF. As DNA, the CDR3 is TGTGCCAGCAGCGTAGGGAGCATGGGGACTAGCGGGAGACCCACAGATACGCAGTATTTT.

CDR3 DNA: TGCAGTGCGGCCCTAGCGGGAGGGACCAAAAACATTCAGTACTTC. Translation: CSAALAGGTKNIQYF. The chain combines TRBV20-1 with TRBJ2-4; TRBD2 aligns across 12 bases. The V gene end was trimmed by 6 bases and the J gene end by 2 bases; junction bases not matched to a gene: 5. This CDR3 has 15 amino acids. CDR1 is DFQATT and CDR2 is SNEGSKA in the germline V gene (reference sequence).

The rearrangement links TRBV20-1 to TRBJ2-1; 10 bases are a match to TRBD2. After removal of 8 bases from V and 7 bases from J, the junction contained 8 bases not matched to a gene. The germline V gene has CDR1 DFQATT and CDR2 SNEGSKA (reference sequence). This CDR3 contains 13 residues. The CDR3 is CSTEREGPNEQFF. CDR3 DNA: TGCAGTACCGAGCGGGAGGGCCCGAATGAGCAGTTCTTC.

This clonotype was seen more than once but under ten times. This chain connects TRBV7-9 to TRBJ2-7; maybe TRBD2 (5 bases). Germline V gene sequence: CDR1 SEHNR, CDR2 FQNEAQ (reference sequence). CDR3 length: 14 residues. Trimming removed 5 bases from V and 3 bases from J, with 14 bases in between. Written as DNA, the CDR3 is TGTGCCAGCAGCAGTACTAGTGGGGTCTACGAGCAGTACTTC. Residues: CASSSTSGVYEQYF.

The table lists this clonotype with a few counts. The chain employs TRBV10-3 and TRBJ2-1, with TRBD2 as a possible D gene (6 bases). The CDR3 has 16 amino acids. CDR1 and CDR2 (germline): ENHRY, SYGVKD. The V end was cut by 0 bases, the J end by 0 bases, with 9 bases between. In DNA, the CDR3 is TGTGCCATCAGTGAGTCTGTCGGGGGCTCCTACAATGAGCAGTTCTTC. Protein: CAISESVGGSYNEQFF.

The V call is TRBV6-2 or TRBV6-3, the J call TRBJ1-5; D uncertain. This CDR3 spans 13 amino acids. Germline-derived CDR1 and CDR2 are MNHEY and SVGEGT. Trimming removed 6 bases from V and 4 bases from J, with 10 bases in between. CDR3: CASRRHQNQPQHF. The CDR3 nucleotides read TGTGCCAGCAGGCGACACCAGAATCAGCCCCAGCATTTT.

This clonotype occurred a few times. J is TRBJ2-7 and V is TRBV19; 10 nucleotides align to TRBD1. This CDR3 has 16 amino acids. Per the germline V gene, CDR1 is LNHDA and CDR2 is SQIVND (reference sequence). After removal of 3 bases from V and 1 base from J, the junction contained 6 bases not matched to a gene. The CDR3 loop reads CASSIITGQGSYEQYF. The CDR3 coding sequence is TGTGCCAGTAGTATTATTACGGGACAGGGGTCCTACGAGCAGTACTTC.

The chain has TRBV4-1 and TRBJ2-1, with 8 bases that match TRBD2. The V and J ends lost 4 bases and 2 bases, in that order; junction bases with no gene match: 10. This CDR3 is built from 17 residues. The germline CDR1 and CDR2 sequences are MGHRA and YSYEKL. CDR3 region: CASSRRKIGRAYNEQFF. Written as DNA, the CDR3 is TGCGCCAGCAGCCGACGCAAGATCGGGAGGGCCTACAATGAGCAGTTCTTC.

The V call is TRBV20-1, the J call TRBJ1-1; 8 nucleotides align to TRBD1. Germline V gives CDR1 DFQATT, CDR2 SNEGSKA (reference sequence). The CDR3 is 15 amino acids. Unmatched junction bases numbered 8, after V lost 1 base and J lost 4 bases. CDR3 sequence: CSARVRTGIGTEAFF. DNA for the CDR3: TGCAGTGCTAGAGTTAGGACAGGGATCGGCACTGAAGCTTTCTTT.

This chain uses TRBV20-1 with TRBJ1-4; the D is unclear. This CDR3 is built from 13 residues. V gave up 6 bases and J gave up 8 bases, with 16 bases separating them. The germline V gene has CDR1 DFQATT and CDR2 SNEGSKA (reference sequence). The CDR3 here is CSAPAGVGEKLFF. CDR3 DNA: TGCAGTGCCCCTGCCGGGGTGGGGGAAAAACTGTTTTTT.

This clonotype was counted a single time. The rearrangement uses TRBV7-9 and TRBJ1-3; D gene uncertain. Germline values: CDR1 SEHNR, CDR2 FQNEAQ (reference sequence). Trimming shortened V by 1 base and J by 0 bases, and 7 bases separated the two germline ends. There are 15 residues in the CDR3. The CDR3 sequence: CASSLDMHSGNTIYF. The DNA of the CDR3 is TGTGCCAGCAGCTTAGATATGCACTCTGGAAACACCATATATTTT.

In this sample, this clonotype turned up a few times. The genes are TRBV6-4 and TRBJ2-7; TRBD1 might be the D (6 bases). Germline CDR1 MRHNA, CDR2 SNTAGT. V lost 4 bases, J lost 0 bases, and 19 bases lay in between. The CDR3 contains 17 residues. Here the CDR3 reads CASSGFVPDRTSYEQYF. CDR3 bases: TGTGCCAGCAGTGGGTTTGTTCCAGACAGGACCTCCTACGAGCAGTACTTC.

This clonotype was counted between two and nine times. The V call is TRBV3-1, the J call TRBJ1-2; TRBD1 aligns across 12 bases. The J segment lost 7 bases and the V segment lost 4 bases, leaving 4 bases of the junction unmatched. CDR3 length: 14 amino acids. CDR1 LGHDT and CDR2 YNNKEL come from the germline V gene (reference sequence). The CDR3 bases are TGTGCCAGCAGCCCCGGGACAGGGGGCTTTGGCTACACCTTC. Encoded protein: CASSPGTGGFGYTF.

This chain links TRBV7-6 with TRBJ2-1, with D tentatively TRBD1 (6 bases). Deletions cut 6 bases from V and 13 bases from J, with 19 bases between. The CDR3 has 13 amino acids. Germline-derived CDR1 and CDR2 are SGHVS and FNYEAQ. The CDR3 sequence is CASSQRGKETQFF. CDR3 nucleotide sequence: TGTGCCAGCAGTCAAAGGGGGAAAGAGACCCAGTTCTTC.

The V gene is TRBV29-1, the J gene TRBJ2-1; 9 bases agree with TRBD2. Germline CDR1 and CDR2: SQVTM and ANQGSEA. J gave up 8 bases and V 7 bases, and 12 bases lay outside the gene matches. The CDR3 length is 14 residues. This CDR3 reads CSALLAGGRDEQFF. The CDR3 region has the DNA TGCAGCGCCCTACTAGCGGGCGGCAGGGATGAGCAGTTCTTC.

This rearrangement joins TRBV27 to TRBJ2-1; 7 bases agree with TRBD2. The germline V gene encodes CDR1 MNHEY and CDR2 SMNVEV (reference sequence). This CDR3 has 13 amino acids. The V segment lost 8 bases and the J segment 7 bases; nucleotides outside the gene matches: 8. CDR3 DNA sequence: TGTGCCAGCTCAAGGGAGGGCCTGAATGAGCAGTTCTTC. Amino acid sequence: CASSREGLNEQFF.

This clonotype was found many times. This chain connects TRBV6-5 to TRBJ2-3; D gene uncertain. CDR1 and CDR2 (germline): MNHEY, SVGAGI. The CDR3 totals 11 residues. V gave up 0 bases and J gave up 6 bases, with 1 base separating them. CDR3 nucleotide sequence: TGTGCCAGCAGTTACTCGGATACGCAGTATTTT. It yields the protein CASSYSDTQYF.

This clonotype was observed a few times. The V gene is TRBV27, the J gene TRBJ2-7; TRBD2 might be the D (6 bases). The CDR3 runs to 15 residues. V gave up 2 bases and J gave up 2 bases, with 13 bases separating them. Germline values: CDR1 MNHEY, CDR2 SMNVEV (reference sequence). The CDR3 DNA reads TGTGCCAGCAGTTTACTGGCTAGCGATCCCTACGAGCAGTACTTC. Its protein product is CASSLLASDPYEQYF.

V gene TRBV24-1 combines with J gene TRBJ2-1; either TRBD1 or TRBD2 may supply D (6 bases each). Deletions cut 1 base from V and 1 base from J, with 10 bases between. Per germline, CDR1 KGHDR and CDR2 SFDVKD. This CDR3 region has 16 residues. Written as DNA, the CDR3 is TGTGCCACCAGTGATTTCCGGGGGCGATCCTACAATGAGCAGTTCTTC. Translation gives CATSDFRGRSYNEQFF.

The V gene is TRBV4-1, the J gene TRBJ2-7, with 8 bases matching TRBD2. The CDR3 is made up of 18 amino acids. The junction had 14 bases not matched to a gene; V was cut back by 4 bases and J by 0 bases. In germline, CDR1 is MGHRA, CDR2 YSYEKL. CDR3 nucleotide sequence: TGCGCCAGCAGCCTTAAGCTAGCGGGCATACTTAGCTCCTACGAGCAGTACTTC. It yields the protein CASSLKLAGILSSYEQYF.

This clonotype has more than one count but fewer than ten. V gene TRBV6-1 combines with J gene TRBJ1-1; D is uncertain. Looked up from germline, CDR1 is MNHNS and CDR2 is SASEGT. Trimming removed 4 bases at V and 1 base at J, with 10 bases between. The CDR3 covers 14 residues. The CDR3 sequence: CASSGVTGNTEAFF. Here the CDR3 DNA reads TGTGCCAGCAGTGGGGTGACGGGGAACACTGAAGCTTTCTTT.